Listed below are T cell receptor beta chains from one sample, sequenced in a study of T cells in tumors after PD-1 blockade. The data were produced by immunoSEQ multiplex PCR, yet TCRdb's version contains in-frame clones alone and is incomplete. This sample carries about 4,200 clones, less than 75% of them seen once, and the ten largest clones take 7.5%. The specimen comprised tumor tissue, sampled before anti-PD-1 treatment. Every receptor here comes from a human donor with basal cell carcinoma. CDR3s include the opening cysteine and the closing phenylalanine or tryptophan. Each record gives: V gene, J gene, D gene, clone size, CDR3 protein, CDR3 DNA. D genes are given only for firm matches. Size values are once, few and many counts, or a class for expanded clones, and some rows have none.

V: TRBV6-5
J: TRBJ2-2
D: TRBD1
size: -
CDR3: CASGDRENTGELFF
DNA: TGTGCCAGTGGGGACAGGGAAAACACCGGGGAGCTGTTTTTT

V: TRBV28
J: TRBJ2-5
D: -
size: large
CDR3: CASSPGGPEPSQETQYF
DNA: TGTGCCAGCAGCCCCGGGGGGCCAGAGCCCTCACAAGAGACCCAGTACTTC

V: TRBV5-6
J: TRBJ1-2
D: -
size: -
CDR3: CASSLYGPLMDYGYTF
DNA: TGTGCCAGCAGCTTGTATGGACCCTTGATGGACTATGGCTACACCTTC

V: TRBV7-9
J: TRBJ2-1
D: -
size: -
CDR3: CADHALATSYNEQFF
DNA: TGTGCCGACCATGCTCTAGCTACCTCCTACAATGAGCAGTTCTTC

V: TRBV27
J: TRBJ2-1
D: TRBD2
size: -
CDR3: CASSATSGGTNEQFF
DNA: TGTGCCAGCAGTGCGACTAGCGGGGGAACCAATGAGCAGTTCTTC

V: TRBV6-5
J: TRBJ1-5
D: -
size: few
CDR3: CASNPKVGGNQPQHF
DNA: TGTGCCAGCAACCCAAAAGTGGGAGGCAATCAGCCCCAGCATTTT

V: TRBV24-1
J: TRBJ2-3
D: -
size: few
CDR3: CATSDLRRGGGASTDTQYF
DNA: TGTGCCACCAGTGATTTGCGTCGGGGAGGGGGCGCATCCACAGATACGCAGTATTTT

V: TRBV30
J: TRBJ1-1
D: -
size: -
CDR3: CAWSMGRTNTEAFF
DNA: TGTGCCTGGAGTATGGGCAGAACGAACACTGAAGCTTTCTTT

V: TRBV4-1
J: TRBJ1-2
D: TRBD1
size: few
CDR3: CASSQDTLGTDYGYTF
DNA: TGCGCCAGCAGCCAAGACACACTTGGGACAGACTATGGCTACACCTTC

V: TRBV19
J: TRBJ2-1
D: TRBD2
size: large
CDR3: CAVGGVTLGNEQFF
DNA: TGTGCCGTCGGGGGGGTGACACTGGGCAATGAGCAGTTCTTC

V: TRBV5-4
J: TRBJ2-3
D: TRBD2
size: -
CDR3: CASSLERGDTDTQYF
DNA: TGTGCCAGCAGCTTGGAGCGGGGGGACACAGATACGCAGTATTTT

V: TRBV2
J: TRBJ2-3
D: -
size: few
CDR3: CASRSTGTGFTAIDTQYF
DNA: TGTGCCAGCAGGAGTACAGGGACTGGATTTACCGCAATAGATACGCAGTATTTT

V: TRBV27
J: TRBJ1-1
D: -
size: large
CDR3: CASSLAGPSTEAFF
DNA: TGTGCCAGCAGTCTGGCTGGACCTTCTACTGAAGCTTTCTTT

V: TRBV6-5
J: TRBJ1-2
D: TRBD1
size: -
CDR3: CASSYSQGVSYGYTF
DNA: TGTGCCAGCAGTTACTCACAGGGGGTGTCCTATGGCTACACCTTC

V: TRBV2
J: TRBJ2-7
D: -
size: -
CDR3: CASTEGGTSTHYEQYF
DNA: TGTGCCAGCACCGAGGGTGGGACAAGCACCCACTACGAGCAGTACTTC

V: TRBV30
J: TRBJ1-5
D: -
size: once
CDR3: CAWSADRKNQPQHF
DNA: TGTGCCTGGAGTGCGGACAGAAAAAATCAGCCCCAGCATTTT

V: TRBV11-2
J: TRBJ2-7
D: -
size: -
CDR3: CASSLVIGTKLSSYEQYF
DNA: TGTGCCAGCAGCTTAGTAATTGGGACAAAGCTAAGCTCCTACGAGCAGTACTTC

V: TRBV10-3
J: TRBJ1-3
D: -
size: -
CDR3: CAIEDSRSSGNTIYF
DNA: TGTGCCATCGAAGACAGCCGAAGCTCTGGAAACACCATATATTTT

V: TRBV29-1
J: TRBJ2-7
D: -
size: -
CDR3: CSIRESEQYF
DNA: TGCAGCATCAGGGAGAGCGAGCAGTACTTC

V: TRBV4-1
J: TRBJ2-3
D: TRBD2
size: -
CDR3: CASSQEGTSGGAADTQYF
DNA: TGCGCCAGCAGCCAAGAGGGGACTAGCGGGGGGGCCGCAGATACGCAGTATTTT

V: TRBV4-1
J: TRBJ1-4
D: -
size: large
CDR3: CASSQLRGSEKLFF
DNA: TGCGCCAGCAGCCAACTCCGGGGAAGTGAAAAACTGTTTTTT

V: TRBV6-5
J: TRBJ1-2
D: -
size: -
CDR3: CASRDTPGSASGYTF
DNA: TGTGCCAGCAGGGACACCCCAGGGTCCGCTTCGGGCTACACCTTC

V: TRBV3-1/TRBV3-2
J: TRBJ2-1
D: -
size: few
CDR3: CASSQAAGFGGNEQFF
DNA: TGTGCCAGCAGCCAAGCCGCAGGGTTTGGAGGCAATGAGCAGTTCTTC

V: TRBV21-1
J: TRBJ1-5
D: -
size: -
CDR3: CASSNTRDSSNQPQHF
DNA: TGTGCCAGCAGCAATACGCGGGACAGTAGCAATCAGCCCCAGCATTTT

V: TRBV7-2
J: TRBJ1-1
D: TRBD1
size: -
CDR3: CASSLGRTGSNTEAFF
DNA: TGTGCCAGCAGCTTAGGGAGGACAGGTTCGAACACTGAAGCTTTCTTT

V: TRBV19
J: TRBJ1-2
D: -
size: -
CDR3: CASSMIGEVVYGYTF
DNA: TGTGCCAGTAGTATGATCGGGGAAGTCGTCTATGGCTACACCTTC

V: TRBV30
J: TRBJ2-2
D: TRBD1
size: -
CDR3: CAWNRGVTGELFF
DNA: TGTGCCTGGAACAGGGGAGTAACCGGGGAGCTGTTTTTT

V: TRBV7-9
J: TRBJ1-2
D: -
size: few
CDR3: CASSPQGGTNYGYTF
DNA: TGTGCCAGCAGCCCTCAGGGAGGGACTAACTATGGCTACACCTTC

V: TRBV5-1
J: TRBJ1-3
D: -
size: -
CDR3: CASSLGGKSGNTIYF
DNA: TGCGCCAGCAGCTTGGGGGGCAAGTCTGGAAACACCATATATTTT

V: TRBV20-1
J: TRBJ2-7
D: TRBD1
size: -
CDR3: CSASDRGVPDEQYF
DNA: TGCAGTGCTAGTGACAGGGGAGTGCCGGACGAGCAGTACTTC

V: TRBV6-5
J: TRBJ2-7
D: -
size: -
CDR3: CASSYSGAGLIHEQYF
DNA: TGTGCCAGCAGTTACTCCGGGGCAGGATTAATACACGAGCAGTACTTC

V: TRBV30
J: TRBJ2-7
D: -
size: -
CDR3: CAWSVNKYYEQYF
DNA: TGTGCCTGGAGTGTAAATAAGTATTACGAGCAGTACTTC

V: TRBV6-5
J: TRBJ1-1
D: -
size: -
CDR3: CASSGRSTEAFF
DNA: TGTGCCAGCAGCGGACGGTCCACTGAAGCTTTCTTT

V: TRBV6-5
J: TRBJ1-1
D: -
size: -
CDR3: CASRGHRNTEAFF
DNA: TGTGCCAGCAGGGGACATCGGAACACTGAAGCTTTCTTT

V: TRBV19
J: TRBJ1-4
D: -
size: -
CDR3: CASSTRTATNEKLFF
DNA: TGTGCCAGTAGTACTCGGACAGCGACTAATGAAAAACTGTTTTTT

V: TRBV3-1/TRBV3-2
J: TRBJ2-5
D: -
size: -
CDR3: CASSQEGKTQYF
DNA: TGTGCCAGCAGCCAAGAAGGGAAGACCCAGTACTTC

V: TRBV29-1
J: TRBJ2-3
D: -
size: few
CDR3: CSGREEDTQYF
DNA: TGCAGCGGGCGTGAGGAAGATACGCAGTATTTT

V: TRBV21-1
J: TRBJ1-6
D: -
size: -
CDR3: CASSARGGDTRPLHF
DNA: TGTGCCAGCAGCGCTCGGGGGGGGGACACCCGTCCCCTCCACTTT

V: TRBV7-2
J: TRBJ2-2
D: -
size: large
CDR3: CASSLLSGNTGELFF
DNA: TGTGCCAGCAGCTTATTAAGCGGGAACACCGGGGAGCTGTTTTTT

V: TRBV18
J: TRBJ1-2
D: -
size: -
CDR3: CASSPAGAYGYTF
DNA: TGTGCCAGCTCACCGGCCGGGGCCTATGGCTACACCTTC

V: TRBV4-1
J: TRBJ1-4
D: -
size: -
CDR3: CASSQLSLTVRTNEKLFF
DNA: TGCGCCAGCAGCCAATTATCTCTAACGGTTCGAACTAATGAAAAACTGTTTTTT

V: TRBV4-1
J: TRBJ1-2
D: -
size: -
CDR3: CASSHTGGAYGYTF
DNA: TGCGCCAGCAGCCACACGGGAGGGGCTTATGGCTACACCTTC

V: TRBV30
J: TRBJ1-1
D: -
size: -
CDR3: CAWSGTRGTEAFF
DNA: TGTGCCTGGAGCGGGACCCGGGGAACTGAAGCTTTCTTT

V: TRBV30
J: TRBJ1-2
D: -
size: -
CDR3: CAWSRQANGYTF
DNA: TGTGCCTGGAGTAGGCAGGCCAATGGCTACACCTTC

V: TRBV19
J: TRBJ1-4
D: -
size: -
CDR3: CASSMGSNEKLFF
DNA: TGTGCCAGTAGTATGGGCAGTAATGAAAAACTGTTTTTT

V: TRBV28
J: TRBJ2-5
D: TRBD1
size: once
CDR3: CASRSGTVIWGTQYF
DNA: TGTGCCAGCAGATCCGGGACAGTAATATGGGGGACCCAGTACTTC

V: TRBV6-5
J: TRBJ2-5
D: TRBD1
size: -
CDR3: CASSRDREARETQYF
DNA: TGTGCCAGCAGTCGGGACAGGGAGGCCAGAGAGACCCAGTACTTC

V: TRBV12-5
J: TRBJ2-1
D: TRBD1
size: few
CDR3: CASGLGDRVWDEQFF
DNA: TGTGCTAGTGGTTTAGGGGACAGGGTCTGGGATGAGCAGTTCTTC

V: TRBV20-1
J: TRBJ2-7
D: -
size: once
CDR3: CSARRSYEQYF
DNA: TGCAGTGCGCGACGGTCCTACGAGCAGTACTTC

V: TRBV6-5
J: TRBJ2-7
D: TRBD1
size: few
CDR3: CASSSYRDRAYEQYF
DNA: TGTGCCAGCAGTTCTTACCGGGACAGGGCCTACGAGCAGTACTTC

V: TRBV5-5
J: TRBJ2-2
D: -
size: once
CDR3: CASSDPDVTNTGELFF
DNA: TGTGCCAGCAGCGATCCGGACGTAACGAACACCGGGGAGCTGTTTTTT

V: TRBV9
J: TRBJ2-2
D: -
size: large
CDR3: CASSVIASFGAGELFF
DNA: TGTGCCAGCAGCGTAATAGCCAGCTTTGGAGCCGGGGAGCTGTTTTTT